This T cell receptor beta chain was documented in a study of blood T cell repertoires in COVID-19. Study context: Cohort 3 recovery required two negative PCRs, clearance, or symptom resolution. Italy, Spain and the United States were the sources of the convalescent and acute COVID-19 samples.

Under the authors' procedure: Counts of nucleated cells, estimated from reference gene primer amplification, were obtained. Measured with immunoSEQ multiplex PCR; TCRdb has only the in-frame clones, and not every one. The DNA was the basis for D and trimming; V, J and clone size are from that table. The sample includes hundreds of thousands of clones, more than 75% seen only once; the top ten take approximately 1.8%. There are 15 residues in the CDR3. J was trimmed by 6 bases and V by 4 bases; bases with no gene match: 9. CDR1 is SNHLY, CDR2 FYNNEI, per germline. Participant age was roughly 18 to 89 years, and participants resided in about 25 US areas.

The clonotype originates from a man between 35 and 55 years old in a cohort exposed to, infected with or recovered from COVID-19 (not recorded which). This chain links TRBV2 with TRBJ1-5, with 7 bases identical to TRBD1. The sequenced material came from PBMCs or T cells enriched from blood (not recorded which). The CDR3 sequence is CASSADRERTQPQHF. In DNA, the CDR3 is TGTGCCAGCAGTGCTGACAGGGAAAGAACTCAGCCCCAGCATTTT.